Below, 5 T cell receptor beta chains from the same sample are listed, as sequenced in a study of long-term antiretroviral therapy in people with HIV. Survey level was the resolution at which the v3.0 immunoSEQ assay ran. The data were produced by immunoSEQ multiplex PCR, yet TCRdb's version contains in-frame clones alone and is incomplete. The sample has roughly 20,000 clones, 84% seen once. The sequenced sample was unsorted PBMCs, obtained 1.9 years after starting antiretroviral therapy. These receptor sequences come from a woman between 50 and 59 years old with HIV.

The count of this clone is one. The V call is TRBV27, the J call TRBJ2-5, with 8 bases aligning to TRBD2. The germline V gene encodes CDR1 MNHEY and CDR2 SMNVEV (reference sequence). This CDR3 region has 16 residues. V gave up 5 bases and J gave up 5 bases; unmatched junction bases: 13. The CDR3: CASSPGLGGNGETQYF. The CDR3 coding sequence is TGTGCCAGCAGTCCGGGACTAGGAGGAAACGGCGAGACCCAGTACTTC.

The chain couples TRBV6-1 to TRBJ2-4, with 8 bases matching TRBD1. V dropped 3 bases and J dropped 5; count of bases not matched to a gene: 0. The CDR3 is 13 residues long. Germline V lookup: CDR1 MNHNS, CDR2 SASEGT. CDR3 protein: CASSEDRENIQYF. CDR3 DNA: TGTGCCAGCAGTGAGGACAGGGAAAACATTCAGTACTTC.

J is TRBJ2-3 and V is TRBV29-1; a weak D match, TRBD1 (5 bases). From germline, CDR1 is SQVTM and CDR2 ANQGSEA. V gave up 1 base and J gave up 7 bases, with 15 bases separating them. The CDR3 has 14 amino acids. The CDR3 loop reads CSVEGQGTVYTQYF. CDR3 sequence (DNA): TGCAGCGTTGAAGGGCAGGGCACGGTCTATACGCAGTATTTT.

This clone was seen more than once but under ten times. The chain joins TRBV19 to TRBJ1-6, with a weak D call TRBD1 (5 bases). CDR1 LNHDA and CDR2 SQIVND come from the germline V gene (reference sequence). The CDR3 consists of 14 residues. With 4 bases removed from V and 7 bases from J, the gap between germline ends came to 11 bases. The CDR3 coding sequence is TGTGCCAGTAGTAGCAGGGTTGAAAATTCACCCCTCCACTTT. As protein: CASSSRVENSPLHF. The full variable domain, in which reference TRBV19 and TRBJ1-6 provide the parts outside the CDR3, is DGGITQSPKYLFRKEGQNVTLSCEQNLNHDAMYWYRQDPGQGLRLIYYSQIVNDFQKGDIAEGYSVSREKKESFPLTVTSAQKNPTAFYLCASSSRVENSPLHFGNGTRLTVT.

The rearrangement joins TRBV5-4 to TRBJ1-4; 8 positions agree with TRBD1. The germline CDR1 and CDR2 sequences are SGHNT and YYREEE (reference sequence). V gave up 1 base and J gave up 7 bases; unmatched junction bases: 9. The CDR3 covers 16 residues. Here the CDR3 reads CASSLTTGAFVEKLFF. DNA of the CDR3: TGTGCCAGCAGCTTGACGACAGGGGCCTTTGTTGAAAAACTGTTTTTT.